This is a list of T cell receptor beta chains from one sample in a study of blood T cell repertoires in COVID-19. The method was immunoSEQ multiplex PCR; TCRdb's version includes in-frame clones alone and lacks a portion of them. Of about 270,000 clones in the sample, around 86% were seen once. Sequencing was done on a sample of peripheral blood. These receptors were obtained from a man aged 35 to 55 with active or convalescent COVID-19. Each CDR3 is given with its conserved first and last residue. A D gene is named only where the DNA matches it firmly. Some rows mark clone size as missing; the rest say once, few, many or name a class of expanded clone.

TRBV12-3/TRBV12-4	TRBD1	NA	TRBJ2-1	TGTGCCAGCAGCGGGACAGACTACAATGAGCAGTTCTTC	CASSGTDYNEQFF
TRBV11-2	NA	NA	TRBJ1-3	TGTGCCAGCAGCTTTCAGGGGAACACCATATATTTT	CASSFQGNTIYF
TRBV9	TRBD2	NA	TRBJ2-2	TGTGCCAGCAGCGTAGAAGGTAGCGGGGCTACCGGGGAGCTGTTTTTT	CASSVEGSGATGELFF
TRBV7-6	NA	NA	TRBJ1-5	TGTGCCAGCAGCCCATTTTCCAGGGCATCCCAGCCCCAGCATTTT	CASSPFSRASQPQHF
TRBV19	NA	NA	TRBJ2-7	TGTGCCAGTAGTATGGAGGACGAGCAGTACTTC	CASSMEDEQYF
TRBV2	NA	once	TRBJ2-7	TGTGCCAGCAGTGATTCGTCGGCAGGGGCGTCCTACGAGCAGTACTTC	CASSDSSAGASYEQYF
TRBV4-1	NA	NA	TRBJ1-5	TGCGCCAGCAGCCCGTGGGAGGCCAGCAATCAGCCCCAGCATTTT	CASSPWEASNQPQHF
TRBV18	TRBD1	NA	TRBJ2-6	TGTGCCAGCTCACCACCAATATGGGACAGGGCTCCGTTCCTGACTTTC	CASSPPIWDRAPFLTF
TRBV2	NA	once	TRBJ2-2	TGTGCCAGCAGTGAAATGGGACAGAACACCGGGGAGCTGTTTTTT	CASSEMGQNTGELFF
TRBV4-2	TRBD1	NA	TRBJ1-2	TGTGCCAGCAGCCGTGATGGACAGGGGGCTGGCTACACCTTC	CASSRDGQGAGYTF
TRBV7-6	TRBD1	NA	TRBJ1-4	TGTGCCAGCAGCTTATCCCCTATCGACAGGGGGAATGAAAAACTGTTTTTT	CASSLSPIDRGNEKLFF
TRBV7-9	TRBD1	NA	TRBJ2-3	TGTGCCAGCAGTCCTCCGGGGACAGGGACAGATACGCAGTATTTT	CASSPPGTGTDTQYF
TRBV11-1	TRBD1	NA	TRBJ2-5	TGTGCCAGCAGCTCCGCGGGACAGGGGGGAAAAGAGACCCAGTACTTC	CASSSAGQGGKETQYF
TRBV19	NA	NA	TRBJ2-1	TGTGCCAGCGGGACTTTGGATTACAATGAGCAGTTCTTC	CASGTLDYNEQFF
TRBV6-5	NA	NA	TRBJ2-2	TGTGCCAGCAGACGAACAAGGGGAACCGGGGAGCTGTTTTTT	CASRRTRGTGELFF
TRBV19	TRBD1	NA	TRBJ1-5	TGTGCCAGCACCGGGACAGGGGTGACCTATAGCAATCAGCCCCAGCATTTT	CASTGTGVTYSNQPQHF
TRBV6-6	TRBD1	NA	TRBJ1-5	TGTGCCAGCAGCCTCGACAGGGACAATCAGCCCCAGCATTTT	CASSLDRDNQPQHF
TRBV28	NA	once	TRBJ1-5	TGTGCCAGCAGCCAGGGCGCTCAGCCCCAGCATTTT	CASSQGAQPQHF
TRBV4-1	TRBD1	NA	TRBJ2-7	TGCGCCAGCAGCCCGATGGACAGGGAAAGCTACGAGCAGTACTTC	CASSPMDRESYEQYF
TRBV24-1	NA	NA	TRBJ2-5	TGTGCCACCAGTGATTCTCAGGGTTACCCCGGTGAGACCCAGTACTTC	CATSDSQGYPGETQYF
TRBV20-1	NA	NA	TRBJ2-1	TGCAGTGCTCGTGCTAGCACCCTCCGCAATGAGCAGTTCTTC	CSARASTLRNEQFF
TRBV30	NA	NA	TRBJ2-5	TGTGCCTGGAGGATGCGACAGATCCTAACACAAGAGACCCAGTACTTC	CAWRMRQILTQETQYF
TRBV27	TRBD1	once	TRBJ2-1	TGTGCCAGCAGTTGGGGACAGCCCTACAATGAGCAGTTCTTC	CASSWGQPYNEQFF
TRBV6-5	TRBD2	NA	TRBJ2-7	TGTGCCAGCAAGCGGGGCCTAGCGAACGACTACGAGCAGTACTTC	CASKRGLANDYEQYF
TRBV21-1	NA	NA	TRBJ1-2	TGTGCCAGCAGCACACTTCGGACAGGGCGTCGCTGCGGTAGCGGCTACACCTTC	CASSTLRTGRRCGSGYTF